Below are 31 T cell receptor beta chains sequenced from a single sample in a study of OX40 agonist ivuxolimab in advanced cancers. Using immunoSEQ multiplex PCR, the repertoire was profiled, and TCRdb retains in-frame clones only, with some absent. This sample has under 35,000 clones; approximately 84% occur once, and the top ten carry 20% to 25%. The sample here was CD4+ or CD8+ T cells sorted from blood, taken in a trial of the OX40 agonist ivuxolimab. These receptors came from an adult with an advanced solid tumor such as melanoma, head and neck, liver or kidney cancer.

The chain employs TRBV19 and TRBJ1-1; unclear D gene. Germline V lookup: CDR1 LNHDA, CDR2 SQIVND (reference sequence). The CDR3 has 15 residues. Trimming took off 2 bases at V and 3 bases at J, with 13 bases between the two ends. The CDR3 sequence is CASSISVGRDTEAFF. CDR3 nucleotides: TGTGCCAGTAGTATATCTGTAGGTCGGGACACTGAAGCTTTCTTT.

The chain joins TRBV10-2 to TRBJ2-7; a weak D match, TRBD1 (5 bases). The CDR3 is 13 amino acids. V shed 5 bases and J shed 4 bases, with 12 bases lying between them. In germline, CDR1 is WSHSY, CDR2 SAAADI. The CDR3 DNA is TGCGCCAGCAGTTCAGGGTTTTCGTACGAGCAGTACTTC. The encoded protein is CASSSGFSYEQYF.

The CDR3 loop reads CASSGGDSRVSQETQYF. CDR3 in DNA: TGTGCCAGCAGCGGGGGGGACTCCAGGGTTAGCCAAGAGACCCAGTACTTC. The rearrangement links TRBV5-6 to TRBJ2-5; 7 positions match TRBD2. After removal of 4 bases from V and 1 base from J, the junction contained 13 bases not matched to a gene. The CDR3 is 17 residues long. From germline, CDR1 is SGHDT and CDR2 YYEEEE.

The rearrangement joins TRBV29-1 to TRBJ2-2, with D possibly matching TRBD2 (6 bases). Between the trimmed V and J ends, which lost 4 bases and 2 bases, there was a span of 8 bases. CDR3 size: 13 residues. The germline CDR1 and CDR2 sequences are SQVTM and ANQGSEA. CDR3 DNA sequence: TGCAGCGTTGGCGGGGCTAACACCGGGGAGCTGTTTTTT. Translation: CSVGGANTGELFF.

The rearrangement joins TRBV9 to TRBJ2-1, with 9 bases lining up with TRBD2. The V gene end was trimmed by 4 bases and the J gene end by 3 bases; junction bases not matched to a gene: 8. From germline, CDR1 is SGDLS and CDR2 YYNGEE. The CDR3 consists of 16 residues. The CDR3 region has the DNA TGTGCCAGCAGCCCCTACGCGGGAGGGGGCTACAATGAGCAGTTCTTC. Protein product: CASSPYAGGGYNEQFF.

This chain links TRBV6-1 with TRBJ1-1, with D unresolved. The CDR3 totals 13 residues. V was cut by 10 bases and J by 1 base, with 13 bases left in between. Germline loops: CDR1 MNHNS, CDR2 SASEGT. The CDR3 reads CATYVRENTEAFF. CDR3 sequence (DNA): TGTGCCACGTACGTCCGGGAGAACACTGAAGCTTTCTTT.

The chain combines TRBV14 with TRBJ2-7; the D gene is possibly TRBD1 (5 bases). Germline V CDR1 and CDR2: SGHDN, FVKESK. Trimming shortened V by 1 base and J by 6 bases, and 10 bases separated the two germline ends. The CDR3 runs 13 residues. CDR3 sequence (DNA): TGTGCCAGCAGCCAAGCACCCAGGGCCGAGCAGTACTTC. This codes for CASSQAPRAEQYF.

This chain joins TRBV5-4 and TRBJ1-4; TRBD1 aligns across 7 bases. V lost 3 bases and J lost 6; bases outside the gene matches: 2. CDR3 length equals 13 residues. Germline CDR1 is SGHNT and CDR2 is YYREEE (reference sequence). The CDR3 region is CASSSQGDEKLFF. Here the CDR3 DNA reads TGTGCCAGCAGCTCGCAGGGGGATGAAAAACTGTTTTTT.

The gene calls are TRBV30 and TRBJ1-1; perhaps TRBD1 as D (6 bases). The CDR3 spans 15 residues. Deletions cut 2 bases from V and 1 base from J, with 14 bases between. Germline CDR1 reads GTSNPN; CDR2 reads SVGIG (reference sequence). The CDR3 DNA is TGTGCCTGGAGTACCGGGGGGCACGAGAACACTGAAGCTTTCTTT. Encoded protein: CAWSTGGHENTEAFF.

This sequence joins TRBV6-4 and TRBJ2-3; the D gene is possibly TRBD1 (6 bases). Between the trimmed V and J ends, which lost 2 bases and 1 base, there was a span of 13 bases. CDR1 MRHNA and CDR2 SNTAGT come from the germline V gene. This CDR3 is built from 16 residues. CDR3 DNA: TGTGCCAGCAGTGACGGGGGCTCAGGGGGCACAGATACGCAGTATTTT. Translating it yields CASSDGGSGGTDTQYF.

The V call is TRBV4-3, the J call TRBJ1-3, with TRBD1 identical over 8 bases. The CDR3 contains 18 residues. The germline CDR1 and CDR2 sequences are LGHNA and YSLEER. Trimming removed 0 bases from V and 3 bases from J; junction bases left unmatched: 10. The chain's CDR3 is CASSQDQAGGGGGNTIYF. In DNA form, the CDR3 reads TGCGCCAGCAGCCAAGATCAGGCAGGGGGCGGTGGTGGAAACACCATATATTTT.

The chain combines TRBV18 with TRBJ2-1; tentatively, D is TRBD2 (6 bases). This CDR3 is 18 amino acids long. V lost 3 bases and J 11 bases, leaving 29 bases between the germline ends. Germline values: CDR1 KGHSH, CDR2 LQKENI. This CDR3 is CASSPKLDYHTDLRKQFF. Written as DNA, the CDR3 is TGTGCCAGCTCACCCAAGTTGGACTACCACACGGATCTACGAAAGCAGTTCTTC.

The rearrangement links TRBV6-4 to TRBJ1-5; D call uncertain. The germline CDR1 and CDR2 sequences are MRHNA and SNTAGT. The CDR3 is 14 residues long. Trimming cost V 9 bases and J 0 bases, with 12 bases left between them. CDR3 residues: CARNSLGSNQPQHF. CDR3 nucleotide sequence: TGTGCCAGGAACAGCCTCGGTAGCAATCAGCCCCAGCATTTT.

The chain combines TRBV6-1 with TRBJ1-3; no clear D gene. Germline V gene data show CDR1 as MNHNS and CDR2 as SASEGT. The CDR3 loop spans 14 amino acids. Trimming pared 2 bases from V and 0 bases from J, leaving 5 bases between. For the CDR3, the DNA is TGTGCCAGCAGTGAAACCGGCTCTGGAAACACCATATATTTT. This sequence encodes CASSETGSGNTIYF.

This chain joins TRBV9 and TRBJ2-1; D gene uncertain. Trimming took off 4 bases at V and 4 bases at J, with 15 bases between the two ends. This CDR3 has 15 amino acids. CDR1 is SGDLS, CDR2 YYNGEE, per germline. The chain's CDR3 is CASSQVEWLYNEQFF. The CDR3, as DNA: TGTGCCAGCAGCCAGGTGGAATGGCTTTACAATGAGCAGTTCTTC.

The chain employs TRBV28 and TRBJ1-2, with D unclear. The CDR3 has 14 amino acids. With 7 bases removed from V and 1 base from J, the gap between germline ends came to 13 bases. The germline V gene encodes CDR1 MDHEN and CDR2 SYDVKM. CDR3 nucleotide sequence: TGTGCCAGCAATAGGGCCCCCGGTAACTATGGCTACACCTTC. It yields the protein CASNRAPGNYGYTF.

The rearrangement uses TRBV10-3 and TRBJ2-1, with D possibly called TRBD1 or TRBD2 (5 bases each). The CDR3 is 17 residues long. Germline CDR1 is ENHRY and CDR2 is SYGVKD. V was cut by 0 bases and J by 0 bases, with 12 bases left in between. The CDR3 DNA reads TGTGCCATCAGTGAGTCGAGGGAGAGGGGCTCCTACAATGAGCAGTTCTTC. Translated, it gives CAISESRERGSYNEQFF.

Here the CDR3 reads CASSTGADTEAFF. The CDR3 DNA reads as TGTGCCAGCAGTACAGGGGCGGACACTGAAGCTTTCTTT. The V and J genes are TRBV6-1 and TRBJ1-1; 7 nucleotides line up with TRBD1. Germline loops: CDR1 MNHNS, CDR2 SASEGT. This CDR3 has 13 amino acids. The V gene end was trimmed by 5 bases and the J gene end by 3 bases; junction bases not matched to a gene: 3.

This chain links TRBV30 with TRBJ2-1; 10 bases line up with TRBD1. There are 13 residues in the CDR3. J gave up 6 bases and V 5 bases, and 4 bases lay outside the gene matches. The germline V gene has CDR1 GTSNPN and CDR2 SVGIG (reference sequence). CDR3 protein: CAWAGQGGNEQFF. The DNA for the CDR3 is TGTGCCTGGGCAGGACAGGGGGGCAATGAGCAGTTCTTC.

The chain is built from TRBV7-8 and TRBJ2-1; maybe TRBD2 (5 bases). The V and J ends lost 4 bases and 9 bases respectively, with 7 bases between them. Germline CDR1 reads SGHVS; CDR2 reads FQNEAQ. This CDR3 has 11 residues. The CDR3 here is CASSYAGEQFF. The CDR3, as DNA: TGTGCCAGCAGCTATGCGGGTGAGCAGTTCTTC.

The chain links TRBV9 to TRBJ1-2; 9 bases are shared with TRBD1. Germline CDR1 SGDLS, CDR2 YYNGEE. Germline trimming cut 2 bases from V and 0 bases from J; bases unmatched to any gene: 14. The CDR3 consists of 19 residues. CDR3 in amino acids: CASSVSTRTGASSNYGYTF. The CDR3 DNA sequence: TGTGCCAGCAGCGTCTCCACCCGGACAGGGGCGTCCTCTAACTATGGCTACACCTTC.

The rearrangement uses TRBV2 and TRBJ2-7, with TRBD2 matching 9 bases. The germline V gene has CDR1 SNHLY and CDR2 FYNNEI. The CDR3 runs 13 residues. The V segment lost 11 bases and the J segment 2 bases; nucleotides outside the gene matches: 7. The CDR3 region is CACRGGGPYEQYF. CDR3 nucleotides: TGTGCCTGCCGCGGGGGGGGCCCCTACGAGCAGTACTTC.

This clone was counted only a few times. The V call is TRBV6-1, the J call TRBJ2-1; D gene ambiguous. CDR3 length equals 14 residues. V gave up 5 bases and J gave up 1 base, with 9 bases separating them. CDR1 MNHNS and CDR2 SASEGT come from the germline V gene. As DNA, the CDR3 is TGTGCCAGCAGTTTAGGGCTGTCCTACAATGAGCAGTTCTTC. Translation: CASSLGLSYNEQFF.

The genes are TRBV19 and TRBJ1-4, with a possible D match to TRBD1 (6 bases). Germline V lookup: CDR1 LNHDA, CDR2 SQIVND (reference sequence). Trimming took off 3 bases at V and 7 bases at J, with 21 bases between the two ends. CDR3 length: 17 amino acids. The DNA of the CDR3 is TGTGCCAGTAGTATCCCCCCAGGAAGGGGGGCGGGTGAAAAACTGTTTTTT. The encoded protein is CASSIPPGRGAGEKLFF.

This clone appeared a few times. The chain uses TRBV19 and TRBJ2-7; tentative D call: TRBD2 (5 bases). The CDR3 has 12 residues. Germline loops: CDR1 LNHDA, CDR2 SQIVND (reference sequence). Trimming removed 7 bases from V and 1 base from J, with 8 bases in between. CDR3 sequence reads: CASKGGSYEQYF. As DNA, the CDR3 is TGTGCCAGTAAGGGCGGGTCCTACGAGCAGTACTTC.

The rearrangement uses TRBV6-5 and TRBJ2-5; D is possibly TRBD1 or TRBD2 (5 bases each). Deletions cut 4 bases from V and 2 bases from J, with 14 bases between. The CDR3 is made up of 15 amino acids. Germline CDR1 is MNHEY and CDR2 is SVGAGI. This chain's CDR3 is CASSFEGIRQETQYF. In nucleotides, the CDR3 is TGTGCCAGCAGTTTTGAGGGGATCAGGCAAGAGACCCAGTACTTC.

The chain is built from TRBV28 and TRBJ2-1; 10 nucleotides align to TRBD2. The trim removed 3 bases at V and 8 bases at J, leaving 13 bases unmatched. The CDR3 runs to 17 residues. The V gene's germline CDR1 is MDHEN and CDR2 SYDVKM. The CDR3 protein is CASSFEASGSTLDEQFF. The CDR3 DNA follows: TGTGCCAGCAGTTTCGAGGCTAGCGGGAGTACCCTCGATGAGCAGTTCTTC.

The table lists this clone with a few counts. This chain connects TRBV6-5 to TRBJ2-7; D possibly corresponds to TRBD2 (6 bases). CDR1 and CDR2 from the germline V gene are MNHEY and SVGAGI. The V end lost 5 bases, the J end lost 2 bases, and 16 bases lay between the germline ends. This CDR3 spans 15 amino acids. The DNA for the CDR3 is TGTGCCAGCAGTGCACTAGCAGGAGCAGCCTACGAGCAGTACTTC. It codes for CASSALAGAAYEQYF.

CDR3 sequence (DNA): TGTGCAAGTCGACGACAGGCGGGTAATTCACCCCTCCACTTT. This encodes CASRRQAGNSPLHF. The chain joins TRBV12-2 to TRBJ1-6; the D call TRBD1 from the table was never checked on the DNA. TRBV12-2 is an annotated pseudogene. The CDR3 has 14 amino acids.

The rearrangement links TRBV7-9 to TRBJ2-2; TRBD2 matches at 8 bases. This CDR3 spans 17 amino acids. V lost 5 bases and J lost 5; bases outside the gene matches: 13. The germline V gene has CDR1 SEHNR and CDR2 FQNEAQ (reference sequence). CDR3 in DNA: TGTGCCAGCAGCCCGGGGGGGCGAACCTCGGGGACCGGGGAGCTGTTTTTT. Protein: CASSPGGRTSGTGELFF.

This clone was observed a single time. The chain uses TRBV9 and TRBJ2-7; tentatively, D is TRBD2 (6 bases). The CDR3 contains 14 residues. CDR1 SGDLS and CDR2 YYNGEE come from the germline V gene. Trimming took 0 bases from V and 4 from J, leaving 11 bases between them. CDR3 nucleotide sequence: TGTGCCAGCAGCGTAGGGGGAGGTCCTTACGAGCAGTACTTC. This codes for CASSVGGGPYEQYF.